This T cell receptor (beta chain) appears in the sequencing data of a study of blood T cells in healthy people across ages. About this clonotype: Its antigen remains unknown.

Sample-barcoded 5' priming and a J-beta primer mix drove a second PCR of about 6 to 11 cycles. Each cDNA molecule carried a tag from a template-switch adaptor that contained 12 random nucleotides. TCRdb re-called the 5' RACE reads with MiXCR, one entry per CDR3 protein. The data show over 700,000 distinct CDR3 sequences, 40% to 65% seen once. Broader study findings: Long-lived donors exceeded aged donors in naive CD4+ cells and diversity. Significant beta diversity loss was already apparent by age roughly 40, declining roughly linearly.

The CDR3 loop spans 13 amino acids. Trimming shortened V by 3 bases and J by 5 bases, and 10 bases separated the two germline ends. Material: blood. This clonotype originated in an elderly man in good health. The chain uses TRBV12-3 or TRBV12-4 and TRBJ2-5; no clear D gene. CDR3 DNA: TGTGCCAGCAGTTTCGGCATTGGGGAGACCCAGTACTTC. As protein: CASSFGIGETQYF.